This T cell receptor delta chain was documented in a study of Vδ1+ human thymocytes. Alphabeta T cells were depleted, then CD3+ Vdelta1+ Vdelta2- thymocytes were FACS-sorted. With V trimmed by 0 bases and J by 2 bases, 18 bases remained unmatched. This CDR3 comprises 20 residues. Germline V lookup: CDR1 TSWWSYY, CDR2 QGS. This clone has a handful of counts. Its cognate antigen is unknown. Study-level points and caveats: Highly polyclonal TRG and TRD repertoires with Gaussian CDR3 length distributions appeared in thymus. Approximately 19% of thymic delta-chain sequences were Vdelta2, with few Vdelta3, unlike blood Vdelta1+ controls. Many TRG clonotypes were shared between donors; TRD repertoires were essentially private.

RNA was extracted from the cells and then reverse transcribed. Multiplex PCR used pooled V-gene forward primers and a constant-region reverse primer to amplify CDR3s. TCRdb called clones anew from the multiplex PCR reads with CATT. The sample yields approximately 19,000 delta-chain clones, 8% to 10% seen once. The genes are TRDV1 and TRDJ1, with 7 bases identical to TRDD3. The receptor was isolated from a child less than two years old who had congenital heart surgery. The sequenced sample consisted of Vdelta1+ gamma-delta thymocytes from the thymus. This sample's subset: FACS-sorted CD3+ TCRalphabeta- TCRVdelta1+ TCRVdelta2- thymocytes. The CDR3 spells CALGELDPSTGDPLTDKLIF. The DNA for the CDR3 is TGTGCTCTTGGGGAACTAGATCCATCTACGGGGGATCCTCTGACCGATAAACTCATCTTT.